The text below deals with one T cell receptor (beta chain). Original processing notes: Cell counts per sample came from amplifying reference gene primers. Generated by immunoSEQ multiplex PCR, the TCRdb table keeps only in-frame clones and is missing some. The D gene and trimming were derived from the DNA, and the V and J assignments and clone size from that table. The table lists 210,000 or so clones, 84% of them singletons. The data stem from a study of blood T cell repertoires in COVID-19. Whole-study context: Italy, Spain and the United States were the sources of the convalescent and acute COVID-19 samples. PBMCs, B-cell-depleted T cells, or T cells provided the cDNA or gDNA that made up the material.

Germline V gives CDR1 SGHRS, CDR2 YFSETQ. The CDR3 covers 16 residues. V was pared by 2 bases and J by 0 bases, with 12 bases between. The genes are TRBV5-1 and TRBJ1-3; D gene ambiguous. Sequencing was performed on peripheral blood. This TCR was recovered from a woman aged 50 to 60 with active or convalescent COVID-19. The CDR3 DNA follows: TGCGCCAGCAGCTTTTCGCACAGAAACTCTGGAAACACCATATATTTT. Translated: CASSFSHRNSGNTIYF.